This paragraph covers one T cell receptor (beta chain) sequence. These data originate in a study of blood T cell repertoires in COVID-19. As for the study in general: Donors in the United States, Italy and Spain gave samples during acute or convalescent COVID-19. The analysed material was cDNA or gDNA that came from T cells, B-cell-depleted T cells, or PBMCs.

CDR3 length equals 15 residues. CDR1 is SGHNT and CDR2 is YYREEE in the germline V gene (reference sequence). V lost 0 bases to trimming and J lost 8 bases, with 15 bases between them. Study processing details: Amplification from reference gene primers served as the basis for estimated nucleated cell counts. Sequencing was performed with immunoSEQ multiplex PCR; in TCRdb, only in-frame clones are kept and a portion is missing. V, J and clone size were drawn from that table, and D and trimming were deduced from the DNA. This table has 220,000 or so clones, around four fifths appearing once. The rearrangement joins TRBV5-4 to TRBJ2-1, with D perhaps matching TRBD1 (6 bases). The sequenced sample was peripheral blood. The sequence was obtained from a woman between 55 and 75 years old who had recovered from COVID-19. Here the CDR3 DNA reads TGTGCCAGCAGCTTGGTGGATCTACAGGGCGATGAGCAGTTCTTC. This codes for CASSLVDLQGDEQFF.